What follows is one T cell receptor (beta chain) and its context. The data were taken from a study of blood T cell repertoires in COVID-19. The CDR3 spans 16 residues. The V gene's germline CDR1 is SEHNR and CDR2 FQNEAQ (reference sequence). The ends were cut back, 5 bases at V and 2 bases at J, with 16 bases in the middle. The table came from immunoSEQ multiplex PCR; TCRdb's copy has only in-frame clones and leaves some out. The table has approximately 310,000 clones, roughly 84% seen once. This receptor was taken from a man aged 45-65 years with active or convalescent COVID-19. The sequencing input was peripheral blood. The rearrangement joins TRBV7-9 to TRBJ1-5; a possible D gene is TRBD1 (6 bases). CDR3 in DNA: TGTGCCAGCAGCCTCAACGCAGGGGTGGGCAATCAGCCCCAGCATTTT. Translating gives CASSLNAGVGNQPQHF.